These T cell receptor beta chains were read from a single sample in a study of healthy donors' naive CD4 and CD8 T cells. Each CDR3 protein is one row after TCRdb ran MiXCR on the reads. The sample carries 180,000 or so distinct CDR3 sequences, 65% to 75% recorded once. Sample: naive CD4+ and CD8+ T cells sorted from blood, pooled from several donors. Receptor source: a pool of human donors in good health; the sample pools cells from several healthy donors. Both conserved end residues are part of each CDR3. The D gene is left open where the match is weak. Rows may omit the clone size; those that give it use once, few, many or a size class.

clone size	V gene	J gene	D gene	CDR3 length	CDR3 protein	CDR3 DNA
-	TRBV6-5	TRBJ2-1	-	13	CASSYSRDNEQFF	TGTGCCAGCAGTTACTCCCGGGACAATGAGCAGTTCTTC
-	TRBV6-1	TRBJ2-7	-	12	CASSSGRYEQYF	TGTGCCAGCTCCTCGGGGCGCTACGAGCAGTACTTC
few	TRBV29-1	TRBJ1-1	-	12	CSALPRGTEAFF	TGCAGCGCCCTGCCCCGAGGCACTGAAGCTTTCTTT
few	TRBV7-2	TRBJ1-5	-	17	CASSADMGITRNQPQHF	TGTGCCAGCAGCGCGGACATGGGGATAACGCGAAATCAGCCCCAGCATTTT
-	TRBV7-8	TRBJ2-7	TRBD2	15	CASSSSAGGAYEQYF	TGTGCCAGCAGCTCCTCAGCGGGAGGCGCCTACGAGCAGTACTTC
-	TRBV2	TRBJ2-2	TRBD1	14	CASQTGINTGELFF	TGTGCCAGCCAGACAGGGATCAACACCGGGGAGCTGTTTTTT
-	TRBV19	TRBJ1-1	TRBD1	15	CASSPRQGLNTEAFF	TGTGCCAGTAGTCCCCGACAGGGCTTGAACACTGAAGCTTTCTTT
-	TRBV27	TRBJ1-1	TRBD1	15	CASRPHRGGEAEAFF	TGTGCCAGCAGGCCTCACAGGGGAGGGGAGGCTGAAGCTTTCTTT
-	TRBV6-2/TRBV6-3	TRBJ1-1	-	14	CASSTGSLNTEAFF	TGTGCCAGCAGTACAGGGTCGCTGAACACTGAAGCTTTCTTT
-	TRBV19	TRBJ2-3	TRBD2	14	CASASGGTADTQYF	TGTGCCAGCGCTAGCGGGGGGACCGCAGATACGCAGTATTTT
once	TRBV30	TRBJ1-1	-	12	CAWSALQAEAFF	TGTGCCTGGAGTGCCCTCCAGGCTGAAGCTTTCTTT
-	TRBV27	TRBJ2-2	TRBD1	18	CASSLSVWTGRYTGELFF	TGTGCCAGCAGTTTATCAGTGTGGACAGGCAGGTACACCGGGGAGCTGTTTTTT
once	TRBV6-5	TRBJ2-5	TRBD2	17	CASSYSRLAGGKETQYF	TGTGCCAGCAGTTACTCCAGACTAGCGGGAGGGAAAGAGACCCAGTACTTC
few	TRBV15	TRBJ2-3	-	11	CATRGMDTQYF	TGTGCCACCAGAGGAATGGATACGCAGTATTTT
-	TRBV11-2	TRBJ1-5	-	14	CASSLVPGEQPQHF	TGTGCCAGCAGCTTAGTACCCGGTGAGCAGCCCCAGCATTTT
few	TRBV6-2/TRBV6-3	TRBJ2-5	-	16	CASSYPWRDLQETQYF	TGTGCCAGCAGTTACCCATGGAGGGATTTGCAAGAGACCCAGTACTTC
-	TRBV2	TRBJ1-1	TRBD1	19	CASSDAPGTGAFVRVLAFF	TGTGCCAGCAGTGATGCCCCCGGGACAGGAGCGTTTGTACGGGTGTTAGCTTTCTTT
-	TRBV19	TRBJ1-1	-	11	CASSIYREASF	TGTGCCAGTAGTATCTATAGGGAAGCTTCCTTT
-	TRBV19	TRBJ2-7	-	14	CASTPPTVSYEQYF	TGTGCCAGTACCCCTCCGACAGTCTCCTACGAGCAGTACTTC
once	TRBV29-1	TRBJ2-5	-	12	CSVGYRQETQYF	TGCAGCGTTGGATACCGCCAAGAGACCCAGTACTTC
-	TRBV6-1	TRBJ1-5	-	18	CASSPHSPGRNSNQPQHF	TGTGCCAGCAGTCCGCACTCTCCGGGCAGGAATAGCAATCAGCCCCAGCATTTT
-	TRBV29-1	TRBJ1-2	TRBD1	16	CSANFPGTGGYYGYTF	TGCAGCGCCAATTTTCCGGGGACAGGGGGTTACTATGGCTACACCTTC
-	TRBV5-7	TRBJ2-7	TRBD2	16	CASSLEELAVPYEQYF	TGTGCCAGCAGCTTGGAAGAACTAGCGGTCCCCTACGAGCAGTACTTC
few	TRBV29-1	TRBJ2-7	TRBD2	14	CSVTSGGLSYEQYF	TGCAGCGTTACTAGCGGGGGACTGTCCTACGAGCAGTACTTC
-	TRBV24-1	TRBJ1-2	TRBD1	15	CATSEFRDRTYGYTF	TGTGCCACCAGTGAATTCCGGGACAGGACATATGGCTACACCTTC
once	TRBV5-1	TRBJ2-1	TRBD2	16	CASSLGGSGSLNEQFF	TGCGCCAGCAGCTTGGGTGGTAGCGGGAGTTTGAATGAGCAGTTCTTC
-	TRBV6-6	TRBJ1-2	-	11	CASSSEGSYTF	TGTGCCAGCAGTTCGGAGGGAAGTTACACCTTC
-	TRBV27	TRBJ2-7	TRBD1	15	CASSLSRDSSYEQYF	TGTGCCAGCAGTTTATCTAGGGACAGTTCCTACGAGCAGTACTTC
-	TRBV29-1	TRBJ2-1	TRBD2	13	CSPRLADDNEQFF	TGCAGTCCCCGACTAGCGGATGACAATGAGCAGTTCTTC
-	TRBV29-1	TRBJ2-7	TRBD1	13	CSVRQGSSYEQYF	TGCAGCGTTCGACAGGGGAGCTCCTACGAGCAGTACTTC
-	TRBV29-1	TRBJ2-6	-	14	CSVVSLSGANVLTF	TGCAGCGTTGTTTCCCTCTCCGGGGCCAACGTCCTGACTTTC
-	TRBV29-1	TRBJ1-6	TRBD1	13	CSVLDRVNSPLHF	TGCAGCGTTTTGGACAGGGTAAACTCACCCCTCCACTTT
-	TRBV6-5	TRBJ2-1	-	14	CASSPGGPVDEQFF	TGTGCCAGCAGCCCCGGGGGGCCGGTAGATGAGCAGTTCTTC
-	TRBV6-1	TRBJ2-5	-	16	CASSEPWDFTRETQYF	TGTGCCAGCAGTGAACCATGGGACTTCACTAGAGAGACCCAGTACTTC
-	TRBV30	TRBJ1-1	-	13	CAWYRQPNTEAFF	TGTGCCTGGTACCGGCAGCCGAACACTGAAGCTTTCTTT
-	TRBV5-1	TRBJ2-7	TRBD1	14	CASSFSQGSYEQYF	TGCGCCAGCAGCTTCTCACAGGGGTCCTACGAGCAGTACTTC
-	TRBV29-1	TRBJ2-1	TRBD2	16	CSVELLAGTTYNEQFF	TGCAGCGTTGAATTGCTAGCGGGGACGACCTACAATGAGCAGTTCTTC
-	TRBV20-1	TRBJ1-6	-	16	CSARRVQSSYNSPLHF	TGCAGTGCTAGGCGGGTACAGAGCTCCTATAATTCACCCCTCCACTTT
-	TRBV29-1	TRBJ2-1	-	15	CSVTRDVLFYNEQFF	TGCAGCGTTACCCGGGACGTACTCTTCTACAATGAGCAGTTCTTC
-	TRBV29-1	TRBJ2-5	TRBD2	16	CSVVGWPSGDQETQYF	TGCAGCGTTGTAGGGTGGCCTAGCGGGGACCAAGAGACCCAGTACTTC
once	TRBV29-1	TRBJ1-5	TRBD1	14	CSVGTGGGNQPQHF	TGCAGCGTTGGTACAGGGGGCGGCAATCAGCCCCAGCATTTT
few	TRBV6-5	TRBJ1-1	-	13	CASRPLGNTEAFF	TGTGCCAGCAGGCCCCTCGGGAACACTGAAGCTTTCTTT
-	TRBV19	TRBJ1-5	-	17	CASSIVRGRGSNQPQHF	TGTGCCAGTAGTATAGTAAGGGGCCGGGGGAGCAATCAGCCCCAGCATTTT
-	TRBV19	TRBJ2-7	-	14	CASSPGGALYEQYF	TGTGCCAGCAGCCCTGGTGGGGCGCTGTACGAGCAGTACTTC
-	TRBV6-6	TRBJ2-7	-	12	CASSSAPYEQYF	TGTGCCAGCAGTTCTGCCCCCTACGAGCAGTACTTC
-	TRBV27	TRBJ2-3	-	12	CASSFIRDTQYF	TGTGCCAGCAGCTTCATCCGAGATACGCAGTATTTT
once	TRBV7-9	TRBJ1-2	-	16	CASSPLGAEYNYGYTF	TGTGCCAGCAGCCCCCTTGGGGCCGAATATAACTATGGCTACACCTTC
few	TRBV20-1	TRBJ2-7	TRBD2	14	CSAREVGGPYEQYF	TGCAGTGCTAGAGAGGTGGGAGGGCCCTACGAGCAGTACTTC
-	TRBV7-8	TRBJ1-5	-	11	CASSPTDTQHF	TGTGCCAGCAGCCCCACAGATACGCAGCATTTT
few	TRBV12-3/TRBV12-4	TRBJ2-1	TRBD2	16	CASSALLASSYNEQFF	TGTGCCAGCAGTGCCCTACTAGCGTCGTCCTACAATGAGCAGTTCTTC
few	TRBV29-1	TRBJ2-5	TRBD1	14	CSVMDRGRWETQYF	TGCAGCGTTATGGACAGGGGGCGCTGGGAGACCCAGTACTTC
-	TRBV7-2	TRBJ1-3	-	14	CASSYTFSGNTIYF	TGTGCCAGCAGCTACACCTTCTCTGGAAACACCATATATTTT
-	TRBV19	TRBJ1-5	-	13	CASSLTQRRPQHF	TGTGCCAGTAGTCTTACCCAGCGGAGGCCCCAGCATTTT
-	TRBV19	TRBJ1-1	TRBD1	15	CASSIKVSGGTEAFF	TGTGCCAGTAGTATTAAGGTATCAGGGGGCACTGAAGCTTTCTTT
-	TRBV6-5	TRBJ2-3	-	17	CASSYSEGMLGTDTQYF	TGTGCCAGCAGTTACTCGGAGGGGATGTTGGGCACAGATACGCAGTATTTT
few	TRBV6-5	TRBJ2-3	-	15	CASSYEPQTTDTQYF	TGTGCCAGCAGTTACGAGCCCCAAACAACAGATACGCAGTATTTT
few	TRBV29-1	TRBJ2-5	TRBD2	17	CSVERVLAGGPQETQYF	TGCAGCGTTGAGCGCGTCCTAGCGGGAGGCCCCCAAGAGACCCAGTACTTC
few	TRBV19	TRBJ1-2	-	14	CASSIGVKPYGYTF	TGTGCCAGTAGTATAGGAGTAAAGCCCTATGGCTACACCTTC
-	TRBV12-3/TRBV12-4	TRBJ2-1	TRBD2	16	CASSLGASGRYNEQFF	TGTGCCAGCAGTTTAGGGGCTAGCGGGAGGTATAATGAGCAGTTCTTC
-	TRBV19	TRBJ1-5	-	13	CASSDISNQPQHF	TGTGCCAGTAGCGACATAAGCAATCAGCCCCAGCATTTT